The 29 T cell receptor beta chains in this list originate from one sample, sequenced in a study of cytomegalovirus exposure and HLA in healthy donors. Primers: 60 Vbeta forward and 13 Jbeta reverse. Produced via immunoSEQ multiplex PCR; TCRdb's table is partial and in-frame only. The table lists a few hundred thousand clones, about 86% of them singletons. Sequenced sample: PBMCs. The receptor source for this set is a woman aged 60-70 years in good health and CMV-seropositive.

The J gene is TRBJ2-2, the V gene TRBV7-2; 11 bases align to TRBD1. The CDR3 runs to 14 residues. Per germline, CDR1 SGHTA and CDR2 FQGNSA. J gave up 6 bases and V 5 bases, and 2 bases lay outside the gene matches. CDR3 sequence reads: CASSQDRGPGELFF. The DNA of the CDR3 is TGTGCCAGCAGCCAGGACAGGGGGCCCGGGGAGCTGTTTTTT. The full variable domain, with the rest looked up from reference TRBV7-2 and TRBJ2-2, is GAGVSQSPSNKVTEKGKDVELRCDPISGHTALYWYRQSLGQGLEFLIYFQGNSAPDKSGLPSDRFSAERTGGSVSTLTIQRTQQEDSAVYLCASSQDRGPGELFFGEGSRLTVL.

This rearrangement joins TRBV5-1 to TRBJ1-2; no reliable D call. V was trimmed by 4 bases and J by 1 base, leaving 8 bases between them. This CDR3 is 13 amino acids long. CDR1 and CDR2 (germline): SGHRS, YFSETQ. The CDR3 reads CASSVESNYGYTF. DNA of the CDR3: TGCGCCAGCAGCGTCGAGAGTAACTATGGCTACACCTTC.

CDR3 DNA sequence: TGCGCCAGCAGTTCCGGGACTAGCGGGAGTAGGGATACGCAGTATTTT. Protein product: CASSSGTSGSRDTQYF. The chain uses TRBV10-1 and TRBJ2-3, with 14 bases identical to TRBD2. The trim removed 5 bases at V and 6 bases at J, leaving 7 bases unmatched. This CDR3 has 16 amino acids. Germline CDR1 WNHNN, CDR2 SYGVQD (reference sequence).

This chain connects TRBV7-3 to TRBJ1-5; TRBD1 is a possible D gene (6 bases). The CDR3 length is 13 residues. The V gene's germline CDR1 is SGHTA and CDR2 FQGTGA. V shed 3 bases and J shed 6 bases, with 9 bases lying between them. CDR3 nucleotide sequence: TGTGCCAGCAGCTTGACAGGTGGTCAGCCCCAGCATTTT. Protein sequence: CASSLTGGQPQHF.

Notes on this clone: Additional DNA sequences in this sample encode the identical CDR3. Written as DNA, the CDR3 is TGCGCCAGCAGCCGTCAAGAGACCCAGTACTTC. Its protein is CASSRQETQYF. The rearrangement joins TRBV5-1 to TRBJ2-5; D gene unclear. The V and J ends lost 4 bases and 2 bases respectively, with 3 bases between them. This CDR3 contains 11 residues. Germline V gives CDR1 SGHRS, CDR2 YFSETQ.

J is TRBJ1-2 and V is TRBV30; 8 bases line up with TRBD1. Germline loops: CDR1 GTSNPN, CDR2 SVGIG (reference sequence). This CDR3 is 12 amino acids long. Trimming took 6 bases from V and 4 from J; bases not matched to a gene: 4. CDR3 nucleotide sequence: TGTGCCTGCCCGGACAGGGCCTATGGCTACACCTTC. Protein: CACPDRAYGYTF.

The chain uses TRBV7-9 and TRBJ2-1, with TRBD2 matching 8 bases. The CDR3 sequence is 15 residues long. V shed 2 bases, J shed 4 bases, and the junction held 4 bases outside the gene matches. Germline CDR1 is SEHNR and CDR2 is FQNEAQ (reference sequence). CDR3 coding DNA: TGTGCCAGCAGCTTAATCCAGCGGGGGTACAATGAGCAGTTCTTC. Translation gives CASSLIQRGYNEQFF.

This chain uses TRBV4-1 with TRBJ2-7; the D call may be TRBD1 or TRBD2 (5 bases each). The J call could be wrong; TRBJ2-5 is a better fit for the DNA end. Germline CDR1 MGHRA, CDR2 YSYEKL. The CDR3 length is 15 residues. The CDR3 DNA follows: TGCGCCAGCAGCCAGACATTGGACTCAGGGGAGACCCAGTACTTC. Translated: CASSQTLDSGETQYF.

V usage is TRBV30 and J usage is TRBJ2-5, with a weak D call TRBD1 (6 bases). Trimming cost V 1 base and J 7 bases, with 13 bases left between them. This CDR3 contains 13 residues. CDR1 and CDR2 (germline): GTSNPN, SVGIG (reference sequence). The CDR3 nucleotides read TGTGCCTGGAGTGGAGGATCACAGGGGACCCAGTACTTC. This translates into CAWSGGSQGTQYF.

The rearrangement joins TRBV18 to TRBJ2-5, with 10 bases lining up with TRBD2. Unmatched junction bases numbered 8, after V lost 3 bases and J lost 4 bases. The CDR3 sequence is 16 residues long. Per germline, CDR1 KGHSH and CDR2 LQKENI. This CDR3 reads CASSPRLAGGGETQYF. CDR3 coding DNA: TGTGCCAGCTCACCGAGACTAGCGGGCGGGGGAGAGACCCAGTACTTC.

This chain uses TRBV30 with TRBJ2-5; TRBD1 agrees at 12 bases. Matching the DNA end better, TRBJ2-7 makes the J call doubtful. The CDR3 is 14 amino acids. Germline CDR1 and CDR2: GTSNPN and SVGIG (reference sequence). CDR3 protein: CAWSRGTGGSEQYF. In DNA, the CDR3 is TGTGCCTGGAGCCGCGGGACAGGGGGCTCCGAGCAGTACTTC.

This chain uses TRBV5-1 with TRBJ2-1, with TRBD1 matching 7 bases. The CDR3 has 15 amino acids. Looked up from germline, CDR1 is SGHRS and CDR2 is YFSETQ. V was clipped by 0 bases and J by 8 bases; unmatched bases: 8. The CDR3 loop reads CASSLGQGVRDEQFF. The CDR3 nucleotides are TGCGCCAGCAGCTTGGGGCAGGGGGTCCGGGATGAGCAGTTCTTC.

V usage is TRBV27 and J usage is TRBJ1-1, with D tentatively TRBD1 (5 bases). Germline V CDR1 and CDR2: MNHEY, SMNVEV (reference sequence). V was cut by 7 bases and J by 5 bases, with 23 bases left in between. The CDR3 is made up of 16 amino acids. The CDR3 sequence: CASTSAQGRGTTEAFF. The CDR3 DNA sequence: TGTGCCAGCACCTCGGCGCAGGGAAGGGGAACAACTGAAGCTTTCTTT.

This clone showed up just once. The chain recombines TRBV9 with TRBJ2-2, with 9 bases identical to TRBD2. CDR1 SGDLS and CDR2 YYNGEE come from the germline V gene. The CDR3 is made up of 15 amino acids. V was clipped by 6 bases and J by 5 bases; unmatched bases: 8. The CDR3 sequence is CASNLSGSGTGELFF. CDR3 nucleotides: TGTGCCAGCAACCTTAGCGGGAGTGGGACCGGGGAGCTGTTTTTT.

V is TRBV10-1 and J is TRBJ2-5, with TRBD1 matching over 10 bases. The J call is uncertain, as TRBJ2-7 better fits the DNA end. Per germline, CDR1 WNHNN and CDR2 SYGVQD (reference sequence). The CDR3 loop spans 13 amino acids. CDR3 protein: CASSDWTGGEQYF. The CDR3 bases are TGCGCCAGCAGTGATTGGACAGGGGGCGAGCAGTACTTC.

The chain uses TRBV30 and TRBJ2-1; 7 nucleotides agree with TRBD2. The V gene's germline CDR1 is GTSNPN and CDR2 SVGIG (reference sequence). There are 13 residues in the CDR3. Trimming at V came to 4 bases and at J to 6 bases, leaving 6 bases not matched to a gene. The CDR3 reads CAWKGTTINEQFF. The CDR3 bases are TGTGCCTGGAAGGGGACTACTATCAATGAGCAGTTCTTC.

In regard to this clone: Other DNA sequences within the sample encode an identical CDR3. The chain uses TRBV5-1 and TRBJ1-1, with D hard to call. With 0 bases removed from V and 1 base from J, the gap between germline ends came to 7 bases. Germline-derived CDR1 and CDR2 are SGHRS and YFSETQ. The CDR3 consists of 14 residues. The CDR3 sequence is CASSLVGGNTEAFF. CDR3 coding DNA: TGCGCCAGCAGCTTGGTGGGAGGGAACACTGAAGCTTTCTTT.

J is TRBJ2-2 and V is TRBV7-9, with TRBD2 matching over 11 bases. Germline CDR1 and CDR2: SEHNR and FQNEAQ (reference sequence). This CDR3 is built from 16 residues. V dropped 5 bases and J dropped 4; count of bases not matched to a gene: 6. The CDR3 loop is CASSPTSGRPTGELFF. The CDR3 nucleotides read TGTGCCAGCAGCCCTACTAGCGGGAGACCCACCGGGGAGCTGTTTTTT.

The rearrangement uses TRBV11-2 and TRBJ2-5, with 9 bases fitting TRBD1. The length of the CDR3 is 15 residues. Unmatched junction bases numbered 7, after V lost 4 bases and J lost 4 bases. CDR1 is SGHAT, CDR2 FQNNGV, per germline. The CDR3 coding sequence is TGTGCCAGCAGCTGGGGGACAGGGAGGGGAGAGACCCAGTACTTC. This codes for CASSWGTGRGETQYF.

This clone was counted between two and nine times. The chain has TRBV5-1 and TRBJ1-4; TRBD1 might be the D (5 bases). The germline V and J ends were trimmed by 5 bases and 12 bases, with 14 bases remaining between them. CDR1 is SGHRS, CDR2 YFSETQ, per germline. The length of the CDR3 is 12 residues. The CDR3 here is CASRVLGGELFF. CDR3 bases: TGCGCCAGCAGAGTACTGGGGGGGGAACTGTTTTTT.

The chain uses TRBV5-4 and TRBJ2-1; TRBD2 agrees at 8 bases. The CDR3 runs 13 residues. CDR1 and CDR2 from the germline V gene are SGHNT and YYREEE (reference sequence). V lost 5 bases and J lost 6; bases outside the gene matches: 4. CDR3 sequence: CASSPLAGNEQFF. CDR3 DNA: TGTGCCAGCAGTCCCCTAGCGGGCAATGAGCAGTTCTTC.

CDR3 region: CASSLRTGWDTEAFF. In DNA, the CDR3 is TGCGCCAGCAGCTTGCGGACAGGATGGGACACTGAAGCTTTCTTT. The chain links TRBV5-1 to TRBJ1-1; 7 bases fit TRBD1. Trimming removed 1 base from V and 3 bases from J; junction bases left unmatched: 6. Germline values: CDR1 SGHRS, CDR2 YFSETQ. The CDR3 length is 15 residues.

This chain connects TRBV5-8 to TRBJ2-4; D gene uncertain. The length of the CDR3 is 15 residues. Trimming shortened V by 1 base and J by 0 bases, and 8 bases separated the two germline ends. CDR1 and CDR2 from the germline V gene are SGHTS and YDEGEE. The CDR3 bases are TGTGCCAGCAGCTTGTCATGGCTAGCCAAAAACATTCAGTACTTC. This sequence encodes CASSLSWLAKNIQYF.

The V call is TRBV6-5, the J call TRBJ2-3; possible D gene TRBD1, 6 bases. Between the trimmed V and J ends, which lost 6 bases and 5 bases, there was a span of 6 bases. Germline lookup yields CDR1 MNHEY and CDR2 SVGAGI. The CDR3 extends over 11 amino acids. The CDR3 region is CASRQGDTQYF. CDR3 coding DNA: TGTGCCAGCAGACAGGGAGATACGCAGTATTTT.

This chain uses TRBV30 with TRBJ2-1, with 8 bases that match TRBD2. V shed 2 bases and J 3 bases; nucleotides not matched to a gene: 9. Germline V gene data show CDR1 as GTSNPN and CDR2 as SVGIG (reference sequence). CDR3 size: 16 residues. The CDR3 region has the DNA TGTGCCTGGAGTCCAAGCCTAGCGGGCTACTACAATGAGCAGTTCTTC. Translating gives CAWSPSLAGYYNEQFF.

The chain combines TRBV18 with TRBJ2-1; D is perhaps TRBD2 (6 bases). The CDR3 consists of 16 residues. Germline lookup yields CDR1 KGHSH and CDR2 LQKENI. V was shortened by 7 bases and J by 1 base, with 17 bases between the two germline ends. The CDR3 is CASLASGPLSYNEQFF. Written as DNA, the CDR3 is TGTGCCAGCTTGGCCAGCGGGCCCCTTTCCTACAATGAGCAGTTCTTC.

This chain connects TRBV2 to TRBJ2-5, with TRBD2 matching over 10 bases. Germline assignment: CDR1 SNHLY and CDR2 FYNNEI. The CDR3 consists of 14 residues. V gave up 6 bases and J gave up 3 bases; unmatched junction bases: 4. The CDR3 spells CASRDLAGEETQYF. In DNA, the CDR3 is TGTGCCAGCAGGGACCTAGCGGGGGAAGAGACCCAGTACTTC.

The V and J genes are TRBV4-2 and TRBJ1-2, with D uncertain. From germline, CDR1 is LGHNA and CDR2 YNFKEQ. CDR3 length: 13 amino acids. V shed 0 bases and J shed 6 bases, with 8 bases lying between them. CDR3 bases: TGTGCCAGCAGCCAAGATAATATTCATGGCTACACCTTC. It specifies CASSQDNIHGYTF.

The V gene is TRBV5-1, the J gene TRBJ1-4; D is uncertain. The CDR3 is 14 residues long. Trimming cost V 2 bases and J 2 bases, with 7 bases left between them. CDR1 SGHRS and CDR2 YFSETQ come from the germline V gene. In DNA form, the CDR3 reads TGCGCCAGCAGCTTCCGGTCCACTAATGAAAAACTGTTTTTT. Translation gives CASSFRSTNEKLFF.